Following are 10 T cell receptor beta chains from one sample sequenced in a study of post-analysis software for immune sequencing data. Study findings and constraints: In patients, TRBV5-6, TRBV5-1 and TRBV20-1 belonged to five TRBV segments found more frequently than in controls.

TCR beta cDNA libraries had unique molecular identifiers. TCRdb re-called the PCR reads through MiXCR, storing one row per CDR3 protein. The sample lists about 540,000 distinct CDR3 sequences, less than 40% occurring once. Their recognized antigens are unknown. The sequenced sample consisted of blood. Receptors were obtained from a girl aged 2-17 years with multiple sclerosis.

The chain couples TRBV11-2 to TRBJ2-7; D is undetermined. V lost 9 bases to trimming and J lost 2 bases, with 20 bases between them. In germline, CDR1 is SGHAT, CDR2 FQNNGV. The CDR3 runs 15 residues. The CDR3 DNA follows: TGTGCCAGGGCCTGCTGCGCCTGCGGCCCCTACGAGCAGTACTTC. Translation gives CARACCACGPYEQYF.

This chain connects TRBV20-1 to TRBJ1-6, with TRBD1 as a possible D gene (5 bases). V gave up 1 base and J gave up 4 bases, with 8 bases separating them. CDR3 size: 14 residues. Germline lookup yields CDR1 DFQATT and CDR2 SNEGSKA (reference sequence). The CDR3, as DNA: TGCAGTGCTAGAGCCCGACAGTATAATTCACCCCTCCACTTT. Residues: CSARARQYNSPLHF.

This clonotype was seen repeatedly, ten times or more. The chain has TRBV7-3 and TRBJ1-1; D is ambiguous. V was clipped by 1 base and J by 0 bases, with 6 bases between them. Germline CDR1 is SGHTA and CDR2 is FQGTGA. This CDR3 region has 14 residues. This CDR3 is CASSLMRLNTEAFF. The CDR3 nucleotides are TGTGCCAGCAGCTTAATGCGGTTGAACACTGAAGCTTTCTTT.

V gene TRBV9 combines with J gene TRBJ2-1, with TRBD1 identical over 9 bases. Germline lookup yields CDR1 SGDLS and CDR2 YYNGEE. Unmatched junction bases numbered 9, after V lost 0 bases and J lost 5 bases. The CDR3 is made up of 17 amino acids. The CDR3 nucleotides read TGTGCCAGCAGCGTAGCCCCGCCGGGACAGGGAGACAATGAGCAGTTCTTC. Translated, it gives CASSVAPPGQGDNEQFF. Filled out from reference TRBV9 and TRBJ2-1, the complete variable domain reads DSGVTQTPKHLITATGQRVTLRCSPRSGDLSVYWYQQSLDQGLQFLIQYYNGEERAKGNILERFSAQQFPDLHSELNLSSLELGDSALYFCASSVAPPGQGDNEQFFGPGTRLTVL.

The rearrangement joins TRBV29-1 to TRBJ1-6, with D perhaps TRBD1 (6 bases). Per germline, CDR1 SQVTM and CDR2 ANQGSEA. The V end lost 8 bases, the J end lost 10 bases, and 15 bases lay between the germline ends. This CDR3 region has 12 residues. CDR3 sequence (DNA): TGCAGCCCCCGGGGGGCCGAATCACCCCTCCACTTT. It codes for CSPRGAESPLHF. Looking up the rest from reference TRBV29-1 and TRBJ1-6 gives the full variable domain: SAVISQKPSRDICQRGTSLTIQCQVDSQVTMMFWYRQQPGQSLTLIATANQGSEATYESGFVIDKFPISRPNLTFSTLTVSNMSPEDSSIYLCSPRGAESPLHFGNGTRLTVT.

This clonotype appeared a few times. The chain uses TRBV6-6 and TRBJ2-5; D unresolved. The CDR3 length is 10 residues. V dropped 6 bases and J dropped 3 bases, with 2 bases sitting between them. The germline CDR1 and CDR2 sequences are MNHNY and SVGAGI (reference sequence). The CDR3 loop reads CASRKETQYF. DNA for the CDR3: TGTGCCAGCAGAAAAGAGACCCAGTACTTC.

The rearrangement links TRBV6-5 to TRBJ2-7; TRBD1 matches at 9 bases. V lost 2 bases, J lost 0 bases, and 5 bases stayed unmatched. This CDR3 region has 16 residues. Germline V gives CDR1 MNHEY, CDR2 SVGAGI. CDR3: CASSYLGTGLSYEQYF. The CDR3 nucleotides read TGTGCCAGCAGTTACCTCGGGACAGGGCTCTCCTACGAGCAGTACTTC.

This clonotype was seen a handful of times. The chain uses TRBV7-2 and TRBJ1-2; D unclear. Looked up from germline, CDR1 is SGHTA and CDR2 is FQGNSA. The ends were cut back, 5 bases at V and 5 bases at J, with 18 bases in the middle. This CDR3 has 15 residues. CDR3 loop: CASSPRTVLVYGYTF. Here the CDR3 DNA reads TGTGCCAGCAGCCCCCGGACTGTTCTTGTTTATGGCTACACCTTC.

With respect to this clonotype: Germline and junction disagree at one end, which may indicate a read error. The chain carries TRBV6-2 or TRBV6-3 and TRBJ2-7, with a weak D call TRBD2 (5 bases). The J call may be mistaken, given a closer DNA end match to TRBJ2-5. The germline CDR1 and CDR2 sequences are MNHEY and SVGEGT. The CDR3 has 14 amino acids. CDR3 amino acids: CASSHSGNRETQYF. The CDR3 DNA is TGTGCCAGCAGTCACTCCGGGAATAGGGAGACCCAGTACTTC.

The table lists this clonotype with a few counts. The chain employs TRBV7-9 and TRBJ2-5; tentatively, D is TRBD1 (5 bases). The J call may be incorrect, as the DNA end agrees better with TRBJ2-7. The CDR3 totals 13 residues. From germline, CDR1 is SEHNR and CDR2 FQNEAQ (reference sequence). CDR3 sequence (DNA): TGTGCCAGCAGCACAGGTGGGGTATACGAGCAGTACTTC. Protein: CASSTGGVYEQYF.